The present T cell receptor beta chain was sequenced within a study of cytomegalovirus exposure and HLA in healthy donors. The table came from immunoSEQ multiplex PCR; TCRdb's copy has only in-frame clones and leaves some out. The repertoire consists of 150,000 to 200,000 clones, with roughly 77% occurring once and the leading ten covering around 1.2%. Findings of the study overall: There were about 160 TCR beta chains listed as cytomegalovirus-associated. Within the 130 or so validation repertoires, first-cohort TCR clusters tended to co-occur, according to a later analysis. With high specificity and sensitivity, the classifier reportedly diagnosed cytomegalovirus status.

About this clone itself: Its antigen is not known.

The approximately 120-subject validation cohort, separate from the roughly 670-subject first cohort, included the donors. This CDR3 comprises 16 residues. J was trimmed by 7 bases and V by 2 bases; bases with no gene match: 14. Per the germline V gene, CDR1 is MGHDK and CDR2 is SYGVNS. The receptor was derived from a woman aged 30 to 39 in good health and CMV-seronegative. The sequencing sample was made of PBMCs. The chain is built from TRBV25-1 and TRBJ2-7, with TRBD2 identical over 7 bases. Written as DNA, the CDR3 is TGTGCCAGCAGTGAACCTTCAGCCCTGGGGGACTATGAGCAGTACTTC. Protein: CASSEPSALGDYEQYF.